What follows describes a single TCR beta chain. Its antigen is as yet unknown. With V trimmed by 3 bases and J by 4 bases, 9 bases remained unmatched. The CDR3 has 16 amino acids. The germline V gene has CDR1 SGDLS and CDR2 YYNGEE. After 5 to 7 days with irradiated graft donor PBMCs, CFSE-labeled recipient PBMCs were FACS-sorted. This sample was taken from a study of Tregs in tolerant kidney transplant recipients. General study findings and limits: Nucleotide sequences could not be compared across some patients' samples due to primer changes. Tolerant patients' donor-specific Tregs expanded beyond overall Tregs, suggesting antigen-driven growth.

Only in-frame clones appear in the TCRdb table, and some are missing; sequencing was by immunoSEQ multiplex PCR. The sample contains about 15,000 clones, around 50% of which appear only once. This receptor was identified in a human patient who received a combined kidney and bone marrow transplant. Source: CD4+ T cells from blood cultured with allogeneic cells, taken before the transplant. The chain is built from TRBV9 and TRBJ2-1, with TRBD1 matching over 8 bases. The CDR3 nucleotides are TGTGCCAGCAGCGCTATAGGACAGGGATCTTACAATGAGCAGTTCTTC. Amino acid sequence: CASSAIGQGSYNEQFF.